This TCR beta chain appears in the sequencing data of a study of naive and memory T cell subsets. General study findings and limits: Especially in CD8 cells, naive repertoires contained a few larger clonotypes, possibly CD45RA-re-expressing memory cells.

The CDR3 length is 17 residues, termini included. Sequential positive selection took CD4 T cells first, then CD8 T cells. The beta constant-region primer was an equimolar mix of two oligonucleotides covering TRBC1 and TRBC2. TCRdb re-called the UMI-ligation and nested PCR reads with MiXCR, one entry per CDR3 protein. Here the sample spans roughly 140,000 distinct CDR3 sequences, about a sixth being singletons. With regard to this clonotype: Its cognate antigen is unknown. The DNA is omitted, as the CDR3 cannot be located on it reliably, and the CDR3 follows TCRdb's listing.

This TCR derives from a human donor in good health. Sequenced: naive CD4+ T cells from blood. The V gene is TRBV7-5, the J gene TRBJ1-5; the D call of TRBD1 is as the table states it, not checked on the DNA. TRBV7-5 is tagged as a pseudogene. This CDR3 is CISVSERAGKSNQPQHF.